There are many counts of the clone carrying this T cell receptor (beta chain). Its antigen is still unknown. Relative to the germline gene, one junction end is altered; a read error may explain this. The data originate from a study of early T cells in non-severe SARS-CoV-2 infection. Study-level findings and limits: VDJdb-based annotation leaned toward anti-spike CD8 responses and missed private and CD4 specificities.

The CDR3 has 18 amino acids. CDR1 SGHVS and CDR2 FNYEAQ come from the germline V gene. Attachment of unique molecular identifiers was made to individual cDNA molecules. TCRdb re-derived calls from the 5' RACE reads in MiXCR, one entry per CDR3 protein. The sample holds 45,000 to 70,000 distinct CDR3 sequences, approximately 6% seen once. The clonotype was recovered from an adult who was a healthcare worker with PCR-confirmed SARS-CoV-2 infection or an uninfected control (not recorded which). The material sequenced was whole blood. V gene TRBV7-6 combines with J gene TRBJ2-3, with 9 bases matching TRBD2. CDR3 DNA: TGTGCCAGCAGCCTAGCGGGGTTAAACCGGGGGAGCACAGATACGCAGTATTTT. Protein: CASSLAGLNRGSTDTQYF. The variable domain in full, with the rest retrieved from reference TRBV7-6 and TRBJ2-3, is GAGVSQSPRYKVTKRGQDVALRCDPISGHVSLYWYRQALGQGPEFLTYFNYEAQQDKSGLPNDRFSAERPEGSISTLTIQRTEQRDSAMYRCASSLAGLNRGSTDTQYFGPGTRLTVL.